These 19 T cell receptor beta chains originate from one sample sequenced in a study of CD8 T cells in Susac syndrome. The RNA input was about 0.45 to 1 ug, and it was reverse transcribed with random hexamers. From the immunoSEQ multiplex PCR reads, TCRdb called clonotypes with MiXCR, one entry per CDR3 protein. The repertoire holds approximately 260,000 distinct CDR3 sequences, with 90% to 96% as singletons. Sample: CD4+ T cells from PBMCs. The receptors originated from a human donor with Susac syndrome.

The chain uses TRBV11-3 and TRBJ2-1, with TRBD2 identical over 7 bases. The CDR3 loop spans 14 amino acids. J lost 2 bases, V lost 8 bases, and 6 bases had no gene match. Germline V CDR1 and CDR2: SGHNT, YENEEA. CDR3 in amino acids: CASAWEGPYNEQFF. CDR3 DNA: TGTGCCAGCGCGTGGGAGGGCCCCTACAATGAGCAGTTCTTC.

The chain combines TRBV21-1 with TRBJ1-5. TRBV21-1 is a pseudogene. The CDR3 contains 12 residues. CDR3 residues: CASSIRVQPQHF. The CDR3 DNA reads as TGTGCCAGCAGCATACGTGTTCAGCCCCAGCATTTT.

This chain joins TRBV19 and TRBJ2-1; 12 bases align to TRBD2. The CDR3 covers 17 residues. Germline CDR1 is LNHDA and CDR2 is SQIVND (reference sequence). Trimming at V came to 7 bases and at J to 8 bases, leaving 15 bases not matched to a gene. CDR3 residues: CASKPRRASGREHEQFF. Here the CDR3 DNA reads TGTGCCAGTAAACCCCGGAGGGCTAGCGGGAGGGAGCATGAGCAGTTCTTC.

This clonotype appeared a single time. The chain's CDR3 is CSAENRGQGYEQYF. The CDR3 nucleotides read TGCAGTGCCGAGAACCGCGGACAGGGCTACGAGCAGTACTTC. This chain links TRBV20-1 with TRBJ2-7, with 8 bases fitting TRBD1. The V gene's germline CDR1 is DFQATT and CDR2 SNEGSKA (reference sequence). The J segment lost 3 bases and the V segment lost 6 bases, leaving 10 bases of the junction unmatched. The CDR3 loop spans 14 amino acids.

This chain joins TRBV20-1 and TRBJ2-3, with 7 positions matching TRBD1. The V segment lost 5 bases and the J segment 2 bases; nucleotides outside the gene matches: 4. The CDR3 runs to 13 residues. Germline V lookup: CDR1 DFQATT, CDR2 SNEGSKA (reference sequence). Here the CDR3 DNA reads TGCAGTGCTCGGGACAGTATCACAGATACGCAGTATTTT. Its translation: CSARDSITDTQYF.

The chain has TRBV29-1 and TRBJ1-2; TRBD1 might be the D (6 bases). The length of the CDR3 is 16 residues. Germline V gene data show CDR1 as SQVTM and CDR2 as ANQGSEA. V was clipped by 7 bases and J by 0 bases, with 21 bases between them. CDR3 amino acids: CSAKTGQLRSNYGYTF. CDR3 coding DNA: TGCAGCGCCAAAACCGGACAGCTCCGATCTAACTATGGCTACACCTTC.

The chain recombines TRBV15 with TRBJ2-5; unclear D gene. There are 12 residues in the CDR3. V was pared by 6 bases and J by 4 bases, with 9 bases between. The V gene's germline CDR1 is LNHNV and CDR2 YYDKDF (reference sequence). The CDR3 protein is CATSKTRETQYF. The CDR3 region has the DNA TGTGCCACCAGTAAAACGCGAGAGACCCAGTACTTC.

This clonotype is a singleton in its sample. The gene calls are TRBV30 and TRBJ2-4; unclear D gene. Trimming took 3 bases from V and 8 from J, leaving 14 bases between them. Per germline, CDR1 GTSNPN and CDR2 SVGIG (reference sequence). The CDR3 contains 13 residues. The CDR3 reads CAWRQISWDIQYF. CDR3 in DNA: TGTGCCTGGAGGCAGATCAGCTGGGACATTCAGTACTTC.

V and J are TRBV5-1 and TRBJ2-6, with D unclear. V was shortened by 3 bases and J by 0 bases, with 13 bases between the two germline ends. Looked up from germline, CDR1 is SGHRS and CDR2 is YFSETQ. The CDR3 totals 17 residues. CDR3 region: CASSSITDSSGANVLTF. The CDR3 nucleotides are TGCGCCAGCAGCTCGATAACAGATAGCTCTGGGGCCAACGTCCTGACTTTC.

This clonotype showed up just once. This chain uses TRBV29-1 with TRBJ2-7, with D possibly matching TRBD1 (5 bases). Per germline, CDR1 SQVTM and CDR2 ANQGSEA. V lost 4 bases and J lost 3, with 16 bases in between. This CDR3 has 14 residues. CDR3 protein: CSVVVGQGIYEQYF. The CDR3 bases are TGCAGCGTTGTGGTAGGGCAGGGCATCTACGAGCAGTACTTC.

The chain combines TRBV20-1 with TRBJ2-3; perhaps TRBD2 as D (6 bases). CDR3 length equals 16 residues. Germline-derived CDR1 and CDR2 are DFQATT and SNEGSKA (reference sequence). Trimming took off 0 bases at V and 2 bases at J, with 15 bases between the two ends. In DNA, the CDR3 is TGCAGTGCTAGAGATCCGACTAGAGGGGTCACAGATACGCAGTATTTT. Residues: CSARDPTRGVTDTQYF.

The chain couples TRBV30 to TRBJ2-1; D may be TRBD2 (5 bases). The germline V gene has CDR1 GTSNPN and CDR2 SVGIG (reference sequence). Trimming cost V 1 base and J 10 bases, with 20 bases left between them. This CDR3 has 15 residues. The DNA for the CDR3 is TGTGCCTGGAGTGGGCGGGTCGGGATGCCTGCCGAGCAGTTCTTC. It yields the protein CAWSGRVGMPAEQFF.

Comments on this clonotype: At one boundary the junction diverges from the germline segment, which might be a read error. The V and J genes are TRBV5-5 and TRBJ2-7; D is uncertain. The CDR3 covers 11 residues. Germline V CDR1 and CDR2: SGHKS, YYEKEE (reference sequence). The CDR3 DNA sequence: TGTGCCAGCAGCCTCAACTATTTGTTGGACTTC. Amino acid sequence: CASSLNYLLDF.

This chain links TRBV20-1 with TRBJ2-3, with D possibly being TRBD1 or TRBD2 (5 bases each). The V end lost 3 bases, the J end lost 1 base, and 14 bases lay between the germline ends. This CDR3 contains 15 residues. In germline, CDR1 is DFQATT, CDR2 SNEGSKA (reference sequence). In DNA, the CDR3 is TGCAGTGCTAGGGCCCATGGGGGTGGCACAGATACGCAGTATTTT. This codes for CSARAHGGGTDTQYF.

The V gene is TRBV20-1, the J gene TRBJ2-1; D may be TRBD1 (6 bases). Trimming removed 1 base from V and 2 bases from J, with 12 bases in between. This CDR3 is 15 amino acids long. CDR1 is DFQATT, CDR2 SNEGSKA, per germline (reference sequence). The CDR3: CSARGGLGTYNEQFF. The DNA of the CDR3 is TGCAGTGCTAGAGGGGGGCTAGGGACCTACAATGAGCAGTTCTTC.

V is TRBV12-3 or TRBV12-4 and J is TRBJ2-1; D is uncertain. CDR3 length: 12 amino acids. Deletions cut 3 bases from V and 8 bases from J, with 8 bases between. The CDR3 reads CASSLSLDEQFF. DNA of the CDR3: TGTGCCAGCAGTTTGTCCCTGGATGAGCAGTTCTTC.

CDR3 in DNA: TGTGCCACCAGCAGAGATGGGGAGTCGTACACTGAAGCTTTCTTT. It yields the protein CATSRDGESYTEAFF. The rearrangement uses TRBV15 and TRBJ1-1; D remains unclear. V shed 0 bases and J shed 3 bases, with 11 bases lying between them. Looked up from germline, CDR1 is LNHNV and CDR2 is YYDKDF (reference sequence). This CDR3 has 15 amino acids. Using reference TRBV15 and TRBJ1-1 for the parts outside the CDR3, the full variable domain is DAMVIQNPRYQVTQFGKPVTLSCSQTLNHNVMYWYQQKSSQAPKLLFHYYDKDFNNEADTPDNFQSRRPNTSFCFLDIRSPGLGDTAMYLCATSRDGESYTEAFFGQGTRLTVV.

The chain has TRBV7-9 and TRBJ2-5; tentative D call: TRBD2 (5 bases). The germline V gene has CDR1 SEHNR and CDR2 FQNEAQ (reference sequence). Deletions cut 5 bases from V and 2 bases from J, with 12 bases between. CDR3 length: 14 residues. CDR3: CASSQIARQETQYF. The CDR3 DNA reads as TGTGCCAGCAGCCAGATAGCGAGACAAGAGACCCAGTACTTC. The full variable domain, in which reference TRBV7-9 and TRBJ2-5 provide the parts outside the CDR3, is DTGVSQNPRHKITKRGQNVTFRCDPISEHNRLYWYRQTLGQGPEFLTYFQNEAQLEKSRLLSDRFSAERPKGSFSTLEIQRTEQGDSAMYLCASSQIARQETQYFGPGTRLLVL.

The chain employs TRBV3-1 and TRBJ2-7; 8 bases map to TRBD1. This CDR3 region has 13 residues. The junction had 8 bases not matched to a gene; V was cut back by 10 bases and J by 3 bases. CDR1 is LGHDT, CDR2 YNNKEL, per germline (reference sequence). The CDR3 sequence: CATGRDRFYEQYF. DNA for the CDR3: TGTGCCACCGGCCGGGACAGGTTCTACGAGCAGTACTTC.